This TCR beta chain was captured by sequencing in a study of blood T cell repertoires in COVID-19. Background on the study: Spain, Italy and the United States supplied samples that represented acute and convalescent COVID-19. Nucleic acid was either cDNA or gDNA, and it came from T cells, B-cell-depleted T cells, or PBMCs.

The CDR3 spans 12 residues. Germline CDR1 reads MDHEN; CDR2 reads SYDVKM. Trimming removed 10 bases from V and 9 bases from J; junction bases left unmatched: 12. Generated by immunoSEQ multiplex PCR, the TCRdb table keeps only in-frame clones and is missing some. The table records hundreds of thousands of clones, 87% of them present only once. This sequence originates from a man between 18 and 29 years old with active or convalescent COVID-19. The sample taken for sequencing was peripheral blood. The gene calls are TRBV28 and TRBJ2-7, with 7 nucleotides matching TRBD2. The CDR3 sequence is CAITGSAGVQYF. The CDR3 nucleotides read TGTGCCATCACCGGAAGTGCGGGGGTGCAGTACTTC.